This T cell receptor beta chain was retrieved from a study of T cell clonotyping in hematopoietic cell transplantation. CDR3 size: 13 residues. With 5 bases clipped from V and 2 bases from J, the junction kept 3 bases outside the gene matches. The V gene's germline CDR1 is SGHRS and CDR2 YFSETQ. Remarks on this clone: Its antigen is undetermined.

Using immunoSEQ multiplex PCR, the repertoire was profiled, and TCRdb retains in-frame clones only, with some absent. This sample yields some 15,000 clones, of which about 90% are seen a single time; 2.7% belongs to the top ten. Study results and caveats: After transplant, recipient diversity fell while pathologically expanded clonotypes grew through day 180. Few recipient clonotypes overlapped donors; over 95% were de novo at given depth.

The chain uses TRBV5-1 and TRBJ2-5, with 7 positions matching TRBD1. Sequenced sample: peripheral blood mononuclear cells. The receptor was derived from a man over 45 in good health. Some clones in this sample may be carry-over from other donors' samples. The CDR3 nucleotides are TGCGCCAGCAGGTTGACAGGGCAAGAGACCCAGTACTTC. This sequence encodes CASRLTGQETQYF.